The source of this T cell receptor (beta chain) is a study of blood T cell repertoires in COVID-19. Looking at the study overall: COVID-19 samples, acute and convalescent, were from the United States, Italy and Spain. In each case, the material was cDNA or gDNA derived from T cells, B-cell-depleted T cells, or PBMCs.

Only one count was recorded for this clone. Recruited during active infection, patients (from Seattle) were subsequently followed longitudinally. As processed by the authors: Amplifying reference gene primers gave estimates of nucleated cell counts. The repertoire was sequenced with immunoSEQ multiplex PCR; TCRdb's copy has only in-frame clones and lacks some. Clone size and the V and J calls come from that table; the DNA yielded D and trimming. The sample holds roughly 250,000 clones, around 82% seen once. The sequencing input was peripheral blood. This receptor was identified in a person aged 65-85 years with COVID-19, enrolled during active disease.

The CDR3 spells CASSLGELNQPQHF. For the CDR3, the DNA is TGTGCCAGCAGCTTAGGAGAGCTCAATCAGCCCCAGCATTTT. The chain combines TRBV7-2 with TRBJ1-5, with D hard to call. The length of the CDR3 is 14 residues. V was trimmed by 1 base and J by 3 bases, leaving 7 bases between them. Germline V gene data show CDR1 as SGHTA and CDR2 as FQGNSA.